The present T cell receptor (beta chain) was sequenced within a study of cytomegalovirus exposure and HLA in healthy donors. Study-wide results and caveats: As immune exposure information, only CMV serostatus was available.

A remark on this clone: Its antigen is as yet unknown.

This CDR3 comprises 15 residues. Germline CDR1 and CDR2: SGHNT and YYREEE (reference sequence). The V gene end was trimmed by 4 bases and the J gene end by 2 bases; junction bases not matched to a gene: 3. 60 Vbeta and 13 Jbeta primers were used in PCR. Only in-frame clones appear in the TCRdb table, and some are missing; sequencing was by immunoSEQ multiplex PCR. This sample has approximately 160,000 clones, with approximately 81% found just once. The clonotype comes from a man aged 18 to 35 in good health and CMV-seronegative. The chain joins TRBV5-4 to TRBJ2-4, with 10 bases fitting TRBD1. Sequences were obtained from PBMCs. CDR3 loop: CASSDRGQSKNIQYF. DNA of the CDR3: TGTGCCAGCAGCGACAGGGGGCAATCCAAAAACATTCAGTACTTC.